Presented here are 8 T cell receptor beta chains from one specimen sequenced in a study of blood T cell repertoires in COVID-19. Only in-frame clones appear in the TCRdb table, and some are missing; sequencing was by immunoSEQ multiplex PCR. The table shows 110,000 to 150,000 clones, with around 80% occurring only once. The sequenced material came from peripheral blood. These receptors came from a man in his 60s with acute or convalescent COVID-19.

CDR3 in amino acids: CASSRTGGFTQYF. CDR3 in DNA: TGTGCCAGCAGCCGGACAGGGGGCTTTACGCAGTATTTT. V and J are TRBV3-1 (or the pseudogene TRBV3-2) and TRBJ2-3, with TRBD1 identical over 11 bases. The CDR3 extends over 13 amino acids. Germline trimming cut 4 bases from V and 8 bases from J; bases unmatched to any gene: 2. Germline lookup yields CDR1 LGHDT and CDR2 YNNKEL (reference sequence).

The CDR3 reads CASSYSAGQPGANVLTF. The CDR3 region has the DNA TGTGCCAGCAGTTACTCCGCAGGCCAGCCTGGGGCCAACGTCCTGACTTTC. The rearrangement links TRBV6-2 or TRBV6-3 to TRBJ2-6; D gene uncertain. In germline, CDR1 is MNHEY, CDR2 SVGEGT. V lost 0 bases to trimming and J lost 2 bases, with 11 bases between them. This CDR3 is 17 amino acids long.

Here the CDR3 reads CATKISGGQGHYEQYF. The DNA for the CDR3 is TGCGCCACGAAGATATCAGGGGGACAGGGGCACTACGAGCAGTACTTC. The chain joins TRBV5-1 to TRBJ2-7; 10 positions match TRBD1. The CDR3 spans 16 residues. In germline, CDR1 is SGHRS, CDR2 YFSETQ. V lost 9 bases and J lost 3; bases outside the gene matches: 15. The variable domain in full, completed from reference TRBV5-1 and TRBJ2-7, reads KAGVTQTPRYLIKTRGQQVTLSCSPISGHRSVSWYQQTPGQGLQFLFEYFSETQRNKGNFPGRFSGRQFSNSRSEMNVSTLELGDSALYLCATKISGGQGHYEQYFGPGTRLTVT.

This chain links TRBV5-1 with TRBJ2-4; 7 bases are shared with TRBD2. From germline, CDR1 is SGHRS and CDR2 YFSETQ. The junction had 8 bases not matched to a gene; V was cut back by 2 bases and J by 9 bases. This CDR3 region has 14 residues. The CDR3 is CASSFWDYTGIQYF. The DNA for the CDR3 is TGCGCCAGCAGCTTCTGGGACTATACCGGCATTCAGTACTTC.

The CDR3 nucleotides read TGTGCCAGCAGCCAAGATTTGACAGGCCGAGGGGAACTGTTTTTT. Its translation: CASSQDLTGRGELFF. This sequence joins TRBV14 and TRBJ1-4; possibly TRBD1 for D (6 bases). The CDR3 is 15 residues long. Trimming cost V 0 bases and J 12 bases, with 17 bases left between them. Germline-derived CDR1 and CDR2 are SGHDN and FVKESK.

This clone was recorded a few times. An end of the junction does not agree with germline; a read error may underlie this. V gene TRBV12-3 or TRBV12-4 combines with J gene TRBJ2-7; D might be TRBD1 (6 bases). CDR3 length equals 11 residues. This chain's CDR3 is CASSQRGMWDF. The CDR3 DNA follows: TGTGCCAGCAGCCAAAGGGGGATGTGGGACTTC.

V gene TRBV6-4 combines with J gene TRBJ2-5; 8 nucleotides align to TRBD1. CDR1 and CDR2 (germline): MRHNA, SNTAGT. The CDR3 extends over 16 amino acids. V was clipped by 5 bases and J by 4 bases; unmatched bases: 12. CDR3 loop: CASSPGQGQFGETQYF. The CDR3 nucleotides read TGTGCCAGCAGTCCCGGACAGGGTCAGTTTGGAGAGACCCAGTACTTC.

This sequence joins TRBV5-1 and TRBJ2-7, with TRBD1 identical over 9 bases. Unmatched junction bases numbered 2, after V lost 2 bases and J lost 2 bases. CDR1 and CDR2 (germline): SGHRS, YFSETQ. This CDR3 has 14 amino acids. The CDR3 region is CASSFGTGTYEQYF. The CDR3, as DNA: TGCGCCAGCAGCTTTGGGACAGGGACCTACGAGCAGTACTTC.